A single T cell receptor beta chain is shown here with its context. Its cognate antigen is unknown. Here immunoSEQ multiplex PCR was the method, and the copy in TCRdb shows in-frame clones only, minus some. The repertoire has around 250,000 clones, 90% of them found once; the top ten carry under 0.4%. From the approximately 120-subject validation cohort, which was separate from the roughly 610-subject first cohort, the donors were drawn. Losses at the gene ends were 0 bases for V and 8 bases for J; bases not matched to a gene: 11. Germline V gene data show CDR1 as SGDLS and CDR2 as YYNGEE. This CDR3 contains 16 residues. This specimen belongs to a study of cytomegalovirus exposure and HLA in healthy donors. The study, taken as a whole, reports: Most TCRs appeared rarely, but some public TCRs recurred in many donors.

The clonotype comes from a woman aged 18-30 years in good health and CMV-seronegative. Sequenced input: PBMCs. J is TRBJ2-1 and V is TRBV9; TRBD2 matches 7 bases. CDR3 sequence: CASSVAASGRSHEQFF. The CDR3 DNA sequence: TGTGCCAGCAGCGTAGCGGCTAGCGGTAGATCCCATGAGCAGTTCTTC.